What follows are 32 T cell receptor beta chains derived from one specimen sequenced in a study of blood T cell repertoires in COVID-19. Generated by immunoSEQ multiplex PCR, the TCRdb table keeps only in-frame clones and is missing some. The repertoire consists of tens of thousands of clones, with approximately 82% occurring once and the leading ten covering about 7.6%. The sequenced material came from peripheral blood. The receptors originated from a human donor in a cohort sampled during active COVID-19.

The CDR3 nucleotides read TGTGCCAGCAGCTTACCAGCCTCGGGTTCTAATGAGCAGTTCTTC. Translating it yields CASSLPASGSNEQFF. V gene TRBV7-3 combines with J gene TRBJ2-1, with unresolved D. V gave up 2 bases and J gave up 7 bases, with 15 bases separating them. Germline loops: CDR1 SGHTA, CDR2 FQGTGA. This CDR3 has 15 residues.

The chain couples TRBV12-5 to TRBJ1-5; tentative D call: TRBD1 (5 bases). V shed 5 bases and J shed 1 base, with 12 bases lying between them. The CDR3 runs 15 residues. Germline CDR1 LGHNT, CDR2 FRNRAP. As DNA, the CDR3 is TGTGCTAGTGGTGGCAGGGTTTGGAGCAATCAGCCCCAGCATTTT. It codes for CASGGRVWSNQPQHF.

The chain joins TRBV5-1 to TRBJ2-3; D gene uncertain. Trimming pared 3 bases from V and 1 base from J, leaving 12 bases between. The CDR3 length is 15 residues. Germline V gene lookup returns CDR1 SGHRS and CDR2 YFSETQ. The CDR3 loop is CASSWLGGGTDTQYF. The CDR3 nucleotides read TGCGCCAGCAGCTGGCTAGGTGGCGGCACAGATACGCAGTATTTT.

The CDR3 coding sequence is TGCGCCAGCAGCTTTGACCGGGACAGGGGGCCTCTAGCCAAAAACATTCAGTACTTC. It yields the protein CASSFDRDRGPLAKNIQYF. V is TRBV5-1 and J is TRBJ2-4, with TRBD1 identical over 12 bases. The ends lost 2 bases at V and 0 bases at J; junction bases unmatched: 9. CDR3 length equals 19 residues. CDR1 is SGHRS and CDR2 is YFSETQ in the germline V gene. The whole variable domain, remainder taken from reference TRBV5-1 and TRBJ2-4, is KAGVTQTPRYLIKTRGQQVTLSCSPISGHRSVSWYQQTPGQGLQFLFEYFSETQRNKGNFPGRFSGRQFSNSRSEMNVSTLELGDSALYLCASSFDRDRGPLAKNIQYFGAGTRLSVL.

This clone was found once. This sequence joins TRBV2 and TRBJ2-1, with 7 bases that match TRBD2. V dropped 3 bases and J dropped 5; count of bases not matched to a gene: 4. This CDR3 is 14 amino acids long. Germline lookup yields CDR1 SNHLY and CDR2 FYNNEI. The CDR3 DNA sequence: TGTGCCAGCAGTGAGACTAGCTGGGACAATGAGCAGTTCTTC. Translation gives CASSETSWDNEQFF.

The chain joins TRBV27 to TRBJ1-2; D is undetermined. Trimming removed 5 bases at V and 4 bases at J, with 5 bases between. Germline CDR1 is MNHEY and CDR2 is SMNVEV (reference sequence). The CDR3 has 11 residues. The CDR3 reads CASSPGYGYTF. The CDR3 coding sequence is TGTGCCAGCAGTCCCGGCTATGGCTACACCTTC.

CDR3: CASSQGNEGYTF. CDR3 coding DNA: TGCGCCAGCAGTCAGGGGAACGAAGGCTACACCTTC. The chain is built from TRBV5-1 and TRBJ1-2, with D perhaps matching TRBD1 (6 bases). This CDR3 has 12 residues. Germline values: CDR1 SGHRS, CDR2 YFSETQ. Trimming cost V 5 bases and J 8 bases, with 13 bases left between them.

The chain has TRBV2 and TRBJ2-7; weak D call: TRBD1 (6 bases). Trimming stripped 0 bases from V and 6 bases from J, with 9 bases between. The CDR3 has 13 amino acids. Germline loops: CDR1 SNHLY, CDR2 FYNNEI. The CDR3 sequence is CASSEAPRGEQYF. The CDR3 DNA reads TGTGCCAGCAGTGAAGCGCCCAGGGGCGAGCAGTACTTC.

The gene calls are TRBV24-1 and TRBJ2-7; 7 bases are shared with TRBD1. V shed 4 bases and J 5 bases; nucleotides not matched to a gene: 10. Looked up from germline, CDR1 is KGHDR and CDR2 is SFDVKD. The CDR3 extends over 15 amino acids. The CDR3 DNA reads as TGTGCCACCAGTGACTCGCGGACAGGCGCCGACGAGCAGTACTTC. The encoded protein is CATSDSRTGADEQYF.

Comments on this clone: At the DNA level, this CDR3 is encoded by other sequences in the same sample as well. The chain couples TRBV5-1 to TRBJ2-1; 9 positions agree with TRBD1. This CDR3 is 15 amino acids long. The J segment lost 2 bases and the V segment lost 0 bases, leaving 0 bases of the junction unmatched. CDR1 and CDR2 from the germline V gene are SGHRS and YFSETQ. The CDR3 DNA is TGCGCCAGCAGCTTGGGACAGGGGGCCTACAATGAGCAGTTCTTC. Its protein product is CASSLGQGAYNEQFF.

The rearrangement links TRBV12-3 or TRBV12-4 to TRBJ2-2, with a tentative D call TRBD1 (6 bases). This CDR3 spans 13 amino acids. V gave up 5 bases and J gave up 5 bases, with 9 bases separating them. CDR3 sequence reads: CASSRGLTGELFF. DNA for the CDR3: TGTGCCAGCAGTAGGGGGTTGACCGGGGAGCTGTTTTTT.

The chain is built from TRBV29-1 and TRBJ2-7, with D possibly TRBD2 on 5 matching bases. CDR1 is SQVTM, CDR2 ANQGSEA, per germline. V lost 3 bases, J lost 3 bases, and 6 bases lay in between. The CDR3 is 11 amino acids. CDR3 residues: CSVDRGYEQYF. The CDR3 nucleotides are TGCAGCGTTGACCGGGGCTACGAGCAGTACTTC.

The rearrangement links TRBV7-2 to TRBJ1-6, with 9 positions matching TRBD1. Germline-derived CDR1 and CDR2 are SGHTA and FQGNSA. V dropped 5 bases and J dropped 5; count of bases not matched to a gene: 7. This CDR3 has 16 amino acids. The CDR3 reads CASSATQGANNSPLHF. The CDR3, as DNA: TGTGCCAGCAGCGCAACACAGGGGGCTAATAATTCACCCCTCCACTTT.

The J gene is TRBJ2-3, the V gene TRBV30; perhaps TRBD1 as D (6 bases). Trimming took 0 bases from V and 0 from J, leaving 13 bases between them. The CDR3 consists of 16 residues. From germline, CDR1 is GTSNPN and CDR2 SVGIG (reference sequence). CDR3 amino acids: CAWSVFQGLSTDTQYF. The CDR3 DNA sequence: TGTGCCTGGAGTGTATTTCAGGGGCTGAGCACAGATACGCAGTATTTT.

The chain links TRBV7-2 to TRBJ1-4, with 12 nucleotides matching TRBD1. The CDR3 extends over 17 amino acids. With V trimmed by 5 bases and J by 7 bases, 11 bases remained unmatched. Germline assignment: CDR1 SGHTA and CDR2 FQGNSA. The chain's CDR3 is CASSPGTGGARGEKLFF. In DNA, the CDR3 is TGTGCCAGCAGCCCCGGGACAGGGGGCGCGAGGGGTGAAAAACTGTTTTTT.

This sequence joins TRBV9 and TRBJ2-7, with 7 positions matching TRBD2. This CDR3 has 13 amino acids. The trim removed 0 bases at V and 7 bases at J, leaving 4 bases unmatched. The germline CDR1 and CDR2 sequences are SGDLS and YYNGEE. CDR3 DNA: TGTGCCAGCAGCGTAGGATTCGGGGGGGAGCAGTACTTC. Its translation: CASSVGFGGEQYF.

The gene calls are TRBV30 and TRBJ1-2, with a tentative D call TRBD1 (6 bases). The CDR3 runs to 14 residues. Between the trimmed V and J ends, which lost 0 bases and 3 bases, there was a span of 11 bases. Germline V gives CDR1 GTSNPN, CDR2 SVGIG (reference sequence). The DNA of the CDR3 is TGTGCCTGGAGTGTACAGGGCATGGACTATGGCTACACCTTC. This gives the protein CAWSVQGMDYGYTF.

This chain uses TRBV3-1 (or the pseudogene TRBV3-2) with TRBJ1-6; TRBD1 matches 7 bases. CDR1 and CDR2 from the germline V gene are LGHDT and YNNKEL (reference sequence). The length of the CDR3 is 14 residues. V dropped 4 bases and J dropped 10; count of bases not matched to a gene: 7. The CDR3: CASSPRQGSSPLHF. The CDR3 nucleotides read TGTGCCAGCAGCCCCCGACAGGGATCATCACCCCTCCACTTT.

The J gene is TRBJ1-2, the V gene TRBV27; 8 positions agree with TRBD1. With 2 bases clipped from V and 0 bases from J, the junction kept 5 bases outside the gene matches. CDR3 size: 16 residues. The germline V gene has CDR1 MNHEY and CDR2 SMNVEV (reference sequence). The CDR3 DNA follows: TGTGCCAGCAGTTTAACAGGGGGGGAGTCTAACTATGGCTACACCTTC. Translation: CASSLTGGESNYGYTF.

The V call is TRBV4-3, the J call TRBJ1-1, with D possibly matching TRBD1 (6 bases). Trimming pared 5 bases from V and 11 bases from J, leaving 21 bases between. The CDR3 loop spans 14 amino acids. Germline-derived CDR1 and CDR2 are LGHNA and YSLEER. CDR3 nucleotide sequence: TGCGCCAGCAGCTTCATAGGACAGATCGGAGGCGCTTTCTTT. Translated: CASSFIGQIGGAFF.

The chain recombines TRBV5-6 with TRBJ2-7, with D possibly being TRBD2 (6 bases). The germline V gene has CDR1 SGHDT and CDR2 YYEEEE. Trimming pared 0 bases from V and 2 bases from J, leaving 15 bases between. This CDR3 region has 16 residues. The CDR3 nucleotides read TGTGCCAGCAGCTTGGTTCTCGGAGGGGAAGCCTACGAGCAGTACTTC. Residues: CASSLVLGGEAYEQYF.

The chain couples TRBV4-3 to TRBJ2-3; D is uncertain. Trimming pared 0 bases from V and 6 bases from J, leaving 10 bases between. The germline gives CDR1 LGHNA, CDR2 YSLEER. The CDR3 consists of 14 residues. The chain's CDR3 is CASSQELVADTQYF. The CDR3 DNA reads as TGCGCCAGCAGCCAAGAGTTGGTGGCTGATACGCAGTATTTT.

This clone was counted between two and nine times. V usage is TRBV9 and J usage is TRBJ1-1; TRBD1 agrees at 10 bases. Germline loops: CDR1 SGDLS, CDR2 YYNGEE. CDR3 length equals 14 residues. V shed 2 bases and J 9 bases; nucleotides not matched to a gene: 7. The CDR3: CASSVEGQGRQAFF. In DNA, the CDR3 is TGTGCCAGCAGCGTGGAGGGACAGGGGAGGCAAGCTTTCTTT.

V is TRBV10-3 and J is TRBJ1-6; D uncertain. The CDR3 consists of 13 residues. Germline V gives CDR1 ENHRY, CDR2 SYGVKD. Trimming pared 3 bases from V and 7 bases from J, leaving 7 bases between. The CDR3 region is CAISESGNSPLHF. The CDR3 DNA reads TGTGCCATCAGTGAATCGGGAAATTCACCCCTCCACTTT.

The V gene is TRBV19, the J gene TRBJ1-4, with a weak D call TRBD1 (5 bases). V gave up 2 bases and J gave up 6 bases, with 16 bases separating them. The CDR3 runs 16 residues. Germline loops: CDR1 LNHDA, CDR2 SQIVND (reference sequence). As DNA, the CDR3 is TGTGCCAGTAGTATAAATGGCCGGGGGTGGGATGAAAAACTGTTTTTT. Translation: CASSINGRGWDEKLFF.

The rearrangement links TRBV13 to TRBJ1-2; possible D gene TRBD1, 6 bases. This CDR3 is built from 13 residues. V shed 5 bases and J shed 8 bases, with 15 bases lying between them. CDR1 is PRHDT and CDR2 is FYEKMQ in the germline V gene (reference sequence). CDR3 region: CASSHQGSAGYTF. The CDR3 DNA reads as TGTGCCAGCAGCCACCAGGGGTCGGCCGGCTACACCTTC.

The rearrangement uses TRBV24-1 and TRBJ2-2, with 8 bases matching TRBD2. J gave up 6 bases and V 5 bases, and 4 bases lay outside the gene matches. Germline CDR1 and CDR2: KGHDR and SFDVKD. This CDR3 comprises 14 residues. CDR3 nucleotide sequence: TGTGCCACCAGTGTAGGACTAGCATCCGGGGAGCTGTTTTTT. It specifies CATSVGLASGELFF.

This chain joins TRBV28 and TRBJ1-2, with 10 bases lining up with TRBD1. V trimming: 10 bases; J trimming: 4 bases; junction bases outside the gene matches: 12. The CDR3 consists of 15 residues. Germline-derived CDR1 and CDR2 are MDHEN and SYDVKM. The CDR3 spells CAISSGDRGVYGYTF. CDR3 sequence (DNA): TGTGCCATCTCCAGCGGGGACAGGGGCGTCTATGGCTACACCTTC.

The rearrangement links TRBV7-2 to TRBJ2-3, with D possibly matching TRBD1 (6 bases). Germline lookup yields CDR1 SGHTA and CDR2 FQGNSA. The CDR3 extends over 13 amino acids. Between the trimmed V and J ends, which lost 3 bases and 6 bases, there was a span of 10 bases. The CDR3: CASSFTRGDTQYF. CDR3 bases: TGTGCCAGCAGCTTTACTAGGGGGGATACGCAGTATTTT.

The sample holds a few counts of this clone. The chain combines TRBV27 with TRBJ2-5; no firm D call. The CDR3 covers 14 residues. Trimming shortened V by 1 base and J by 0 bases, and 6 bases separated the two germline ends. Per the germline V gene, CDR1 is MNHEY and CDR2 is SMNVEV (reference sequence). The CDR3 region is CASSLFGHQETQYF. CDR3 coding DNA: TGTGCCAGCAGTTTATTCGGTCACCAAGAGACCCAGTACTTC.

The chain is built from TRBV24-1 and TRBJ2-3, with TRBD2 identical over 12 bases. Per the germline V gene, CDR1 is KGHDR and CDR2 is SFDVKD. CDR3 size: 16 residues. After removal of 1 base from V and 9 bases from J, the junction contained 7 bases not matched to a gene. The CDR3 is CATSDFPTSGSGTQYF. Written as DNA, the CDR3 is TGTGCCACCAGTGATTTCCCGACTAGCGGGAGCGGAACGCAGTATTTT.

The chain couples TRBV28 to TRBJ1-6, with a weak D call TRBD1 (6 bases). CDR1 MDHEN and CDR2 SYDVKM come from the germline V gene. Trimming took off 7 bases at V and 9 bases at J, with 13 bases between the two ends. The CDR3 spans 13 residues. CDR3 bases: TGTGCCAGCACCACAGGGACGGGTTCACCCCTCCACTTT. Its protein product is CASTTGTGSPLHF.